This TCR beta chain was recovered during a study of regulatory T cells in long-lasting Graves disease. To make TCR beta libraries, researchers used iRepertoire HTBI primers and Arm-PCR of CDR3 regions. TCRdb reprocessed the multiplex PCR reads with MiXCR, giving one entry per CDR3 protein. The table lists 400,000 to 500,000 distinct CDR3 sequences, 15% of them singletons. Time point specified: newly diagnosed GD, antithyroid drugs for less than 3 months. Generation of the TCR library employed RNA extracted from PBMCs. This CDR3 is 16 amino acids long. The junction had 8 bases not matched to a gene; V was cut back by 3 bases and J by 8 bases. Germline-derived CDR1 and CDR2 are MRHNA and SNTAGT. This same sample was also taken into another study, of T cells in Graves' hyperthyroidism and ophthalmopathy.

The sample here was peripheral blood mononuclear cells (PBMCs), taken at new diagnosis, from a patient treated with antithyroid drugs. The sequence came from a woman in her 30s with Graves disease. The chain is built from TRBV6-4 and TRBJ2-1; TRBD2 matches at 12 bases. The CDR3 sequence is CASSESLAGGRHEQFF. CDR3 sequence (DNA): TGTGCCAGCAGTGAGTCCCTAGCGGGAGGGAGACATGAGCAGTTCTTC.